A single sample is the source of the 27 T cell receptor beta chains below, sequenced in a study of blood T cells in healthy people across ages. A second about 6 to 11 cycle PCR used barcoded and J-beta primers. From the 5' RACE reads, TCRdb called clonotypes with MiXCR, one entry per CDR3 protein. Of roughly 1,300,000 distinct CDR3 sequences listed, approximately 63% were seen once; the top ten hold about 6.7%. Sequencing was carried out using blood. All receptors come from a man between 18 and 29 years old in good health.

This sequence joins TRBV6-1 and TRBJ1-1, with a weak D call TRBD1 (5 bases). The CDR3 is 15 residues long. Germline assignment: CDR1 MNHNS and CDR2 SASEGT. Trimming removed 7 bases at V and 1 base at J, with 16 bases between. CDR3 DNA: TGTGCCAGCACAGGGTGGAGTCTGGAGAACACTGAAGCTTTCTTT. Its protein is CASTGWSLENTEAFF.

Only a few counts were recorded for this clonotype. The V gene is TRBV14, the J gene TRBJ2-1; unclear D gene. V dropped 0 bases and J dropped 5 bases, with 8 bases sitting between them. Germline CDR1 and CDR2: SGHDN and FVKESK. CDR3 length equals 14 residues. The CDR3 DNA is TGTGCCAGCAGCCAAGAGGAACCCCACAATGAGCAGTTCTTC. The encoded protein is CASSQEEPHNEQFF.

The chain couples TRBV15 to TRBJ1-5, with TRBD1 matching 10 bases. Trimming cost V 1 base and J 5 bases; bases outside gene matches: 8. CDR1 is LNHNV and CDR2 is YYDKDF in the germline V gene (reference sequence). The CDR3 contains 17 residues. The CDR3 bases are TGTGCCACCAGCAGAGGCCGGGACAGGGGTCCCTATCAGCCCCAGCATTTT. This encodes CATSRGRDRGPYQPQHF.

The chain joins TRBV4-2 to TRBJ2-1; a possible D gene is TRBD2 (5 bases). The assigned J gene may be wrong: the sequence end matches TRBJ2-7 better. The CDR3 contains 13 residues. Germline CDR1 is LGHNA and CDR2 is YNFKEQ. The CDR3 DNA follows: TGTGCCAGCAGCCACCCGGGGAGATACGAGCAGTACTTC. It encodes CASSHPGRYEQYF.

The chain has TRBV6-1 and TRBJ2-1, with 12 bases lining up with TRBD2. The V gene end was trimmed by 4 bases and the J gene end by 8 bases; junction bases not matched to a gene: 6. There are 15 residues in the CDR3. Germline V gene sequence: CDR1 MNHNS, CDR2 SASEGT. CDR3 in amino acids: CASSGTSGNIYEQFF. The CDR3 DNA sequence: TGTGCCAGCAGTGGGACTAGCGGGAATATATATGAGCAGTTCTTC.

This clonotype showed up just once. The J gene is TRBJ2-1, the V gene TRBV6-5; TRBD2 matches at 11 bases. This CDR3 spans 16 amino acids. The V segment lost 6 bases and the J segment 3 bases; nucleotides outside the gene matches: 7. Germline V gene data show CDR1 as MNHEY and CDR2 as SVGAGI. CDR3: CASSPTSGGLYNEQFF. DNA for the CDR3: TGTGCCAGCAGCCCCACTAGCGGGGGCCTCTACAATGAGCAGTTCTTC.

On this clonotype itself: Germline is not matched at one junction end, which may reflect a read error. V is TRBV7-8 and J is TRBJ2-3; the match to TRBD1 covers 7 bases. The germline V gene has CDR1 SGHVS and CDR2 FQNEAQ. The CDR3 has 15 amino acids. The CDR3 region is CDSSLAEGAIDTQYF. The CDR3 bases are TGTGACAGCAGCTTAGCCGAGGGGGCGATAGATACGCAGTATTTT.

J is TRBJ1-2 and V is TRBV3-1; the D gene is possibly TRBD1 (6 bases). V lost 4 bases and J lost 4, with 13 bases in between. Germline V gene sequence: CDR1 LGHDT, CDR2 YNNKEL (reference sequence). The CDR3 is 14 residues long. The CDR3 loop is CASSPAGVIYGYTF. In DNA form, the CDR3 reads TGTGCCAGCAGCCCCGCAGGGGTGATCTATGGCTACACCTTC.

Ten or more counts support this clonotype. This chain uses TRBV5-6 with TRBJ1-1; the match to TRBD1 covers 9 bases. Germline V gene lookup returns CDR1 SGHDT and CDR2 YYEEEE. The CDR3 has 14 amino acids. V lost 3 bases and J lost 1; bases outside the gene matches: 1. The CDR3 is CASSWGQGNTEAFF. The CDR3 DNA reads TGTGCCAGCAGCTGGGGACAGGGGAACACTGAAGCTTTCTTT.

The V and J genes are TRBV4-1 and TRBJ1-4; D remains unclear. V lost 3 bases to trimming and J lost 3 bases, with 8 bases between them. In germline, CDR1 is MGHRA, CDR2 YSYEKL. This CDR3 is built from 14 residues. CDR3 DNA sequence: TGCGCCAGCAGCCAGGGGAATTCTAATGAAAAACTGTTTTTT. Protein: CASSQGNSNEKLFF.

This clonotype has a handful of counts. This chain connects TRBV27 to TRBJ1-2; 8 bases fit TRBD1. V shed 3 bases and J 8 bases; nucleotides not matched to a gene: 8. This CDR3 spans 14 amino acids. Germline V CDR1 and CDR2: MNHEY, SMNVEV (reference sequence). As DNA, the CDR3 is TGTGCCAGCAGTTTTGCAGGGGGCGTAAAGGGCTACACCTTC. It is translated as CASSFAGGVKGYTF.

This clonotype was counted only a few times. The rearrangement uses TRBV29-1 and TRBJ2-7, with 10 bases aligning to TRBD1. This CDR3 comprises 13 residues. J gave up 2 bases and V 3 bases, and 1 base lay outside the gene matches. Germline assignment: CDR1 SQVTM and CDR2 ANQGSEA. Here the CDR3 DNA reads TGCAGCGTTGATGGACAGGGGGCCTACGAGCAGTACTTC. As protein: CSVDGQGAYEQYF.

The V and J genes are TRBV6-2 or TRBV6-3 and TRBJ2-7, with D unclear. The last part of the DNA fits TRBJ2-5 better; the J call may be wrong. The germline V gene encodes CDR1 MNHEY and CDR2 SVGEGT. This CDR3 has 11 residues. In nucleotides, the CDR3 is TGTGCCAGCAGTGCCCTACAGACCCAGTACTTC. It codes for CASSALQTQYF.

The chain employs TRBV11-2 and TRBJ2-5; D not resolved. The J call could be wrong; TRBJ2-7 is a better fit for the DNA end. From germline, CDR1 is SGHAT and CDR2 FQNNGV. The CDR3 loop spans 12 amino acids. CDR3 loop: CASSLWPYEQYF. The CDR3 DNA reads TGTGCCAGCAGCTTATGGCCTTACGAGCAGTACTTC.

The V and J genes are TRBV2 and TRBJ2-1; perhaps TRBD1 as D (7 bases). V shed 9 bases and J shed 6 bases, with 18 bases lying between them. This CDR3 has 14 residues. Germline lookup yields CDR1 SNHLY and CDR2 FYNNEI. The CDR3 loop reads CARTRQGGGNEQFF. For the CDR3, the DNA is TGTGCCAGAACGCGGCAGGGGGGTGGCAATGAGCAGTTCTTC.

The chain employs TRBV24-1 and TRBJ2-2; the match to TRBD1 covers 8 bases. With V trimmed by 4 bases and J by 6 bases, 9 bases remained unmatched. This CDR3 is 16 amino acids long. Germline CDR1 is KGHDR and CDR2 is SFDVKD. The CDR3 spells CATSDHGQGMSGELFF. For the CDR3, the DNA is TGTGCCACCAGTGACCACGGACAGGGCATGTCCGGGGAGCTGTTTTTT.

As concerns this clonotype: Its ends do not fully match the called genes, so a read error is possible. As DNA, the CDR3 is TGTGCTAGCAGCCCTTTGACCCGGACAGGCAGTTTCAATGAGCAGTTCTTC. Translating it yields CASSPLTRTGSFNEQFF. The J gene is TRBJ2-1, the V gene TRBV7-7; 7 positions match TRBD1. The germline gives CDR1 SSHAT, CDR2 FNYEAQ (reference sequence). CDR3 length: 17 residues.

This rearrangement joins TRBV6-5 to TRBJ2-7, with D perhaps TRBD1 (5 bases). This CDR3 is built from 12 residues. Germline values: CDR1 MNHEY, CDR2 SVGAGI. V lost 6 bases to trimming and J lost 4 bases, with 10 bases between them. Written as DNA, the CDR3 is TGTGCCAGCAGCCGGACAAAGTACGAGCAGTACTTC. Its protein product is CASSRTKYEQYF.

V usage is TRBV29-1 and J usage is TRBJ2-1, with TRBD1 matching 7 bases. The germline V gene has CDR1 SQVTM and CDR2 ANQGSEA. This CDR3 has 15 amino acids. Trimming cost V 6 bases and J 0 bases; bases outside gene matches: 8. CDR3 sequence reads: CSVLGQATSYNEQFF. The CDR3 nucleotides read TGCAGCGTCTTAGGACAGGCCACCTCCTACAATGAGCAGTTCTTC.

The CDR3 here is CASTSGTGEQFF. DNA for the CDR3: TGTGCCAGCACATCAGGGACTGGTGAGCAGTTCTTC. The rearrangement joins TRBV6-5 to TRBJ2-1; possibly TRBD2 for D (6 bases). CDR3 length: 12 amino acids. The V end lost 7 bases, the J end lost 9 bases, and 13 bases lay between the germline ends. Germline V gene sequence: CDR1 MNHEY, CDR2 SVGAGI.

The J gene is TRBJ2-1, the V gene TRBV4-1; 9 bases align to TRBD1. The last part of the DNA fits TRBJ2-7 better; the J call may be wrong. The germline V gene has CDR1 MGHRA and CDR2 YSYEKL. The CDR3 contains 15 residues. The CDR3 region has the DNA TGCGCCAGCAACCCAACAGGGGGCTCCTACAATGAGCAGTACTTC. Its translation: CASNPTGGSYNEQYF.

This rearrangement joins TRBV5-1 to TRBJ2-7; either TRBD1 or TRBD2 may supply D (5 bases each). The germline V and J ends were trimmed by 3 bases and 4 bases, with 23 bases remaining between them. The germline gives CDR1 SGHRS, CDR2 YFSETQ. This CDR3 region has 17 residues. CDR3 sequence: CASSSWDLKDSYYEQYF. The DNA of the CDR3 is TGCGCCAGCAGCTCATGGGACCTAAAAGACAGTTATTACGAGCAGTACTTC.

CDR3 sequence (DNA): TGTGCCACCAGCAGAGTTGGACACCTCTACGAGCAGTACTTC. It codes for CATSRVGHLYEQYF. The V gene is TRBV15, the J gene TRBJ2-7, with D tentatively TRBD1 (5 bases). The ends were cut back, 1 base at V and 3 bases at J, with 10 bases in the middle. CDR3 size: 14 residues. Germline loops: CDR1 LNHNV, CDR2 YYDKDF (reference sequence).

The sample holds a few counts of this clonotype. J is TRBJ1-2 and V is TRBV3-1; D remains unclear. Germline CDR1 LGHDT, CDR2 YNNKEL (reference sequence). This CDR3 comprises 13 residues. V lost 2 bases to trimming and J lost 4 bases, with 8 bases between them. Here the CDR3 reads CASSQNSIYGYTF. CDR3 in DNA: TGTGCCAGCAGCCAAAACAGCATCTATGGCTACACCTTC.

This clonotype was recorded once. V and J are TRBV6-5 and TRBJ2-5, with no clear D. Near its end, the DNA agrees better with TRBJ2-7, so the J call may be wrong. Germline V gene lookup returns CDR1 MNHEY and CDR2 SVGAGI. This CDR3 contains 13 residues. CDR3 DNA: TGTGCCAGCACCGCTCAAAGGTTAGGCGAGCAGTACTTC. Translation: CASTAQRLGEQYF.

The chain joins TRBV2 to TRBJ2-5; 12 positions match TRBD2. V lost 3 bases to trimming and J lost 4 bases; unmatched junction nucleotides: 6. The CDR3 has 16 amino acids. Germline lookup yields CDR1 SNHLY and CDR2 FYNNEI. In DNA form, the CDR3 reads TGTGCCAGCAGTGACCGACTAGCGGGGGTTGGAGAGACCCAGTACTTC. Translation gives CASSDRLAGVGETQYF.

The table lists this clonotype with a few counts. This CDR3 is CASSHPGTSNEQFF. The CDR3 DNA reads TGTGCCAGCAGTCACCCCGGGACTAGCAATGAGCAGTTCTTC. The genes are TRBV7-9 and TRBJ2-1; 8 bases agree with TRBD2. Germline V CDR1 and CDR2: SEHNR, FQNEAQ (reference sequence). J gave up 6 bases and V 6 bases, and 7 bases lay outside the gene matches. The CDR3 is 14 amino acids.